A selection of T cell receptor beta chains follows, all from one sample in a study of monozygotic twins with inflammatory bowel disease. TCRdb reanalyzed the 5' RACE reads and collapses them to one entry per CDR3 protein, without DNA. The table for this sample gives 150,000 to 200,000 distinct CDR3 sequences. Sequencing used blood. The receptors were gathered from a human donor with ulcerative colitis or Crohn's disease, or a healthy co-twin of an affected twin (not recorded which). Both conserved end residues are part of each CDR3.

CDR3 protein,J gene,CDR3 length,V gene
CASSRLRGQETQYF,TRBJ2-5,14,TRBV28
CASTPTGSAGELFF,TRBJ2-2,14,TRBV7-9
CASSQGLAGETQNF,TRBJ2-5,14,TRBV4-3
CAISDRPDRGQSGELFF,TRBJ2-2,17,TRBV10-3
CASSLDGGAPNSPLHF,TRBJ1-6,16,TRBV7-2
CASSPGGAAWETQYF,TRBJ2-5,15,TRBV18
CSALGLAANEQFF,TRBJ2-1,13,TRBV20-1
CASSTDRGKANEKLFF,TRBJ1-4,16,TRBV19
CASSVNQGAPYEQYF,TRBJ2-7,15,TRBV28
CASSSNRGSWAKNIQYF,TRBJ2-4,17,TRBV5-4
CASSLFSGSPDNEQFF,TRBJ2-1,16,TRBV5-1
CSAGDGYDDTEAFF,TRBJ1-1,14,TRBV20-1
CASSYSRQRNEKLFF,TRBJ1-4,15,TRBV6-5
CASSHLGNNEQFF,TRBJ2-1,13,TRBV9
CASSYGLAIYNEQFF,TRBJ2-1,15,TRBV11-2
CASIPTGTSFEQYF,TRBJ2-7,14,TRBV28
CASSLELGGGYTF,TRBJ1-2,13,TRBV5-1
CASSVALLAGDYEQYF,TRBJ2-7,16,TRBV9
CASRPLVGKYTQYF,TRBJ2-5,14,TRBV27
CASSSYETSAETQYF,TRBJ2-5,15,TRBV7-9
CASTKLGMQFNEQFF,TRBJ2-1,15,TRBV6-2/TRBV6-3
CATSDLQGAGVQETQYF,TRBJ2-5,17,TRBV24-1
CASSGGQLAKNIQYF,TRBJ2-4,15,TRBV7-2
CASSIIDREDGYTF,TRBJ1-2,14,TRBV28
CASSQGILGWELFF,TRBJ2-2,14,TRBV4-1
CASSLAGAGRRETQYF,TRBJ2-5,16,TRBV5-1